This record concerns one T cell receptor (beta chain) sequence. The antigen is not known. This sample was included in a study of PD-1 blockade in classical Hodgkin lymphoma. Study-wide results and limits: Complete responders started with a diversity level that resembled newly diagnosed patients at baseline.

The time point was: cycle 4 day 1 (C4D1), after less than 7 weeks of nivolumab. Relapse was seen in all patients after autologous stem cell transplantation, and brentuximab vedotin exposure was variable. Data came from immunoSEQ multiplex PCR; TCRdb stores just in-frame clones and leaves some out. Seen here are around 15,000 clones, roughly 85% observed once, and the top ten hold approximately 13%. V was clipped by 0 bases and J by 8 bases, with 12 bases between them. There are 14 residues in the CDR3. Germline CDR1 reads SGHRS; CDR2 reads YFSETQ. This specimen consisted of peripheral blood mononuclear cells (PBMCs), obtained before the fourth cycle of nivolumab. The V and J genes are TRBV5-1 and TRBJ2-1; D may correspond to TRBD1 or TRBD2 (5 bases each). This clonotype was sampled from a human donor with classical Hodgkin lymphoma. The CDR3 region has the DNA TGCGCCAGCAGCTTGGGGCAGGGAGCGGATGAGCAGTTCTTC. It codes for CASSLGQGADEQFF.